This TCR beta chain is drawn from a study of shared clonotypes between healthy human individuals. Across the whole study: Each donor had three CD4 naive, three CD4 memory, two CD8 naive and one CD8 memory plate. Broader study findings: Sequencing depth was expected to influence donor clonotype sharing.

Regarding this clone: What it binds is not known. Other DNA sequences from this sample encode an identical CDR3 as well.

Each cell subset's genomic DNA was divided evenly among several immunoSEQ plates. The method was immunoSEQ multiplex PCR; TCRdb's version includes in-frame clones alone and lacks a portion of them. The sample lists roughly 2 million clones; just under 95% were seen once. CD8 cells classed as naive were CD45RO-negative and positively selected for CCR7, excluding terminally differentiated effector memory CD45RA+ cells. The origin of this receptor is a man between 18 and 35 years old in good health. The source material was naive CD8+ T cells sorted from blood.

The CDR3 is CASSSGQGRETQYF. In DNA, the CDR3 is TGTGCCAGCAGCTCGGGACAGGGACGAGAGACCCAGTACTTC. V and J are TRBV13 and TRBJ2-5; TRBD1 matches at 9 bases. Unmatched junction bases numbered 4, after V lost 4 bases and J lost 4 bases. Germline-derived CDR1 and CDR2 are PRHDT and FYEKMQ (reference sequence). This CDR3 is built from 14 residues.